This T cell receptor beta chain is drawn from a study of blood T cell repertoires in COVID-19. Germline CDR1 reads WNHNN; CDR2 reads SYGVQD (reference sequence). The V gene lost 3 bases and the J gene lost 3 bases, with 12 bases spanning the gap. This CDR3 spans 15 amino acids. Assay used: immunoSEQ multiplex PCR; TCRdb lists only in-frame clones, some missing. This sample yields 150,000 or so clones, of which roughly nine tenths are seen a single time; roughly 0.54% belongs to the top ten. J is TRBJ2-1 and V is TRBV10-1, with D maybe TRBD1 (6 bases). What was sequenced was peripheral blood. The clonotype originates from a man aged 50 to 60 with acute or convalescent COVID-19. The CDR3 DNA reads TGCGCCAGCAGTGAACGAGACAGGAGCTACAATGAGCAGTTCTTC. The encoded protein is CASSERDRSYNEQFF.